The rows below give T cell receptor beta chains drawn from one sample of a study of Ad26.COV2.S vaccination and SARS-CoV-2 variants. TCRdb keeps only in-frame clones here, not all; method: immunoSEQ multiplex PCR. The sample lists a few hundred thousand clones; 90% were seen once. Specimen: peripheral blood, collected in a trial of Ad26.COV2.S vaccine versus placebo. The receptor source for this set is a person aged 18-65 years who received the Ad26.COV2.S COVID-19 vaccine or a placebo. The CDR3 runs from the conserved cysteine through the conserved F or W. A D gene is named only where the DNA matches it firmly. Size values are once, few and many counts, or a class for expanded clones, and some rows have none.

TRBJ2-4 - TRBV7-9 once CASSLQDVDLAKNIQYF TGTGCCAGCAGCTTACAGGATGTTGACCTAGCCAAAAACATTCAGTACTTC
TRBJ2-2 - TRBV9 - CASSVDYTGELFF TGTGCCAGCAGCGTCGACTACACCGGGGAGCTGTTTTTT
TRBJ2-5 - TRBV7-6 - CASSLDGSKTQYF TGTGCCAGCAGCTTAGACGGTAGCAAGACCCAGTACTTC
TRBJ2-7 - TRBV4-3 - CASSQGRDSYEQYF TGCGCCAGCAGCCAGGGGCGGGACAGCTACGAGCAGTACTTC
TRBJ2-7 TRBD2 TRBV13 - CASSFSGLAVSYEQYF TGTGCCAGCAGCTTTAGTGGACTAGCGGTCTCCTACGAGCAGTACTTC
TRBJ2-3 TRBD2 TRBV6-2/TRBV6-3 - CASSYSGDLLGDTQYF TGTGCCAGCAGTTACAGCGGGGACCTACTGGGGGATACGCAGTATTTT
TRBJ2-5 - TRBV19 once CASSITGPGGSTQYF TGTGCCAGTAGTATCACAGGTCCGGGTGGTTCGACCCAGTACTTC
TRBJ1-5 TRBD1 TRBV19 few CASSILGRGQNQPQHF TGTGCCAGTAGTATATTAGGCAGGGGGCAGAATCAGCCCCAGCATTTT
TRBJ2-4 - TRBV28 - CASSWVQGRGNIQYF TGTGCCAGCAGCTGGGTACAGGGGCGGGGAAACATTCAGTACTTC
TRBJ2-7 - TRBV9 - CARREGKSSYEQYF TGTGCCAGACGCGAGGGGAAAAGCTCCTACGAGCAGTACTTC
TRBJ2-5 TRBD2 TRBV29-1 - CTFTRGREETQYF TGCACCTTTACTCGCGGGAGGGAAGAGACCCAGTACTTC
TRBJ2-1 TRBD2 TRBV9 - CASSQREGPYNEQFF TGTGCCAGCAGCCAGCGGGAGGGACCCTACAATGAGCAGTTCTTC
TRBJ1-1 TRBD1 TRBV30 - CAWSGTAYEAFF TGTGCCTGGAGCGGGACAGCCTATGAAGCTTTCTTT
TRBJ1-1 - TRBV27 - CASAIGLRGTEAFF TGTGCCAGCGCTATCGGTTTACGGGGGACTGAAGCTTTCTTT
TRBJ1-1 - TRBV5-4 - CASSLTRVGTEAFF TGTGCCAGCAGCTTGACCAGGGTAGGAACTGAAGCTTTCTTT
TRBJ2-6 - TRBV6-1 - CASSEGFSGANVLTF TGTGCCAGCAGTGAAGGTTTCTCTGGGGCCAACGTCCTGACTTTC
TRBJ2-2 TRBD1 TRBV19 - CASSIGGTGGTGELFF TGTGCCAGTAGTATTGGAGGGACAGGGGGAACCGGGGAGCTGTTTTTT
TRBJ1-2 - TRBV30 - CAWTPAGAGYGYTF TGTGCCTGGACCCCCGCGGGGGCGGGGTATGGCTACACCTTC
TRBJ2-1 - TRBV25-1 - CASSLASDSFYNEQFF TGTGCCAGCAGTCTTGCCTCGGACAGCTTCTACAATGAGCAGTTCTTC
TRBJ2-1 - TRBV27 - CASSAKASYNEQFF TGTGCCAGCAGTGCCAAGGCGTCCTACAATGAGCAGTTCTTC
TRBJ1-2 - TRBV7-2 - CASSLGLTGSGYTF TGTGCCAGCAGCTTAGGACTGACAGGATCTGGCTACACCTTC
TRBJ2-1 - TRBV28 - CASSPPAAAYNEQFF TGTGCCAGCAGCCCCCCTGCGGCGGCCTACAATGAGCAGTTCTTC
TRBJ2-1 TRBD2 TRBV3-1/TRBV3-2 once CASSQRTGGGFNEQFF TGTGCCAGCAGCCAACGTACGGGAGGAGGGTTTAATGAGCAGTTCTTC
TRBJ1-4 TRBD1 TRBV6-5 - CASSYRDSREKLFF TGTGCCAGCAGTTATCGGGACAGTCGGGAAAAACTGTTTTTT
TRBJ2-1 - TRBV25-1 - CASSESATREQFF TGTGCCAGCAGTGAATCTGCAACTCGGGAGCAGTTCTTC
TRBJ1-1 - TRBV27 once CASSSGTNTEAFF TGTGCCAGCAGTTCCGGGACGAACACTGAAGCTTTCTTT
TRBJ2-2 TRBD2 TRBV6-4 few CASSPGLEGNTGELFF TGTGCCAGCAGCCCCGGACTAGAGGGGAACACCGGGGAGCTGTTTTTT
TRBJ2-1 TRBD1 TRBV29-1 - CSARRDRGLYNEQFF TGCAGCGCCAGACGGGACAGGGGGCTGTACAATGAGCAGTTCTTC
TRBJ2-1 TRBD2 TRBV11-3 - CASSPQRECAYNEQFF TGTGCCAGCAGCCCCCAGCGGGAGTGCGCCTACAATGAGCAGTTCTTC
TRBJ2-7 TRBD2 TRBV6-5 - CASIRLAGSYEQYF TGTGCCAGCATCCGACTAGCGGGAAGTTACGAGCAGTACTTC
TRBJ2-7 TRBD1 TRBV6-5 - CASSYTTTGLKYEQYF TGTGCCAGCAGTTACACAACGACAGGGCTAAAGTACGAGCAGTACTTC
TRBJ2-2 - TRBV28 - CALNSGDGELFF TGTGCCCTCAATTCGGGGGACGGGGAGCTGTTTTTT
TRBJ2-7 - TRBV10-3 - CAISGQVGYEQYF TGTGCCATCAGTGGACAGGTAGGGTACGAGCAGTACTTC
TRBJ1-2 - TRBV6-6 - CASRPGQNGYTF TGTGCCAGCAGACCCGGACAGAATGGCTACACCTTC
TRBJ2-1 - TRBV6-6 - CASSQRTPSSSYNEQFF TGTGCCAGCAGTCAAAGGACTCCTTCGAGCTCCTACAATGAGCAGTTCTTC
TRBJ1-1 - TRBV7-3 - CASSLTGNTEAFF TGTGCCAGCAGCTTAACAGGTAACACTGAAGCTTTCTTT
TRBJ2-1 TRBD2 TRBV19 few CASTLTSVSNEQFF TGTGCCAGTACCCTGACTAGCGTTAGCAATGAGCAGTTCTTC
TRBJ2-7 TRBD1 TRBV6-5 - CASKGQGGYEQYF TGTGCCAGCAAGGGACAGGGGGGCTACGAGCAGTACTTC
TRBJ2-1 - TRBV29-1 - CSVGSALYNEQFF TGCAGCGTTGGTAGCGCCCTATACAATGAGCAGTTCTTC
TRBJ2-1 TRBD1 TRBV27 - CASRGQGNDEQFF TGTGCCAGCAGGGGACAGGGGAACGATGAGCAGTTCTTC
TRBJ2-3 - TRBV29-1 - CSVDPRKTSTDTQYF TGCAGCGTTGACCCTAGAAAAACTAGCACAGATACGCAGTATTTT
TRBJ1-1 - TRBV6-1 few CASSDSVRAFF TGTGCCAGCAGTGATTCAGTTAGAGCTTTCTTT
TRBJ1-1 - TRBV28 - CASLGEGNTEAFF TGTGCCAGCCTGGGGGAGGGGAACACTGAAGCTTTCTTT
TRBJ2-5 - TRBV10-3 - CAISRQYGETQYF TGTGCCATCAGTAGGCAGTACGGAGAGACCCAGTACTTC
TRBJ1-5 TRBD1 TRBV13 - CASSFRDRGYNQPQHF TGTGCCAGCAGCTTCCGGGACAGGGGGTACAATCAGCCCCAGCATTTT
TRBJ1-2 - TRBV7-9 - CASSLLASRGYTF TGTGCCAGCAGCTTACTGGCCTCCCGAGGCTACACCTTC
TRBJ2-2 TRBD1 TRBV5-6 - CASSGAGTGSGGELFF TGTGCCAGCAGCGGAGCCGGGACAGGGAGCGGCGGAGAGCTGTTTTTT
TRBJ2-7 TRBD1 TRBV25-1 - CASSEYFRQGRSYEQYF TGTGCCAGCAGTGAGTACTTTAGACAGGGACGGTCCTACGAGCAGTACTTC
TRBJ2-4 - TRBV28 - CASGGNSKNIQYF TGTGCCAGCGGGGGAAACTCTAAAAACATTCAGTACTTC
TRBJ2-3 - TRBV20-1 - CSATNLDTQYF TGCAGTGCTACCAACCTGGATACGCAGTATTTT
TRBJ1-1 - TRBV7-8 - CASSPTGLGEAFF TGTGCCAGCAGCCCCACAGGGTTGGGTGAAGCTTTCTTT
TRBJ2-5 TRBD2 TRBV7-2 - CASTRTSGREETQYF TGTGCCAGCACAAGGACTAGCGGGAGGGAAGAGACCCAGTACTTC
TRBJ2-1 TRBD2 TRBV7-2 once CASSLGSGRSEQFF TGTGCCAGCAGCTTGGGTAGCGGGAGGAGTGAGCAGTTCTTC
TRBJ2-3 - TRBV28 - CASSGGGWGWQYF TGTGCCAGCTCAGGCGGGGGCTGGGGATGGCAGTATTTT
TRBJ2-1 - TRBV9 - CASSASGVVAYNEQFF TGTGCCAGCAGCGCCTCTGGGGTTGTGGCCTACAATGAGCAGTTCTTC
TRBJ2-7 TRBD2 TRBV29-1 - CSVVVAGYEQYF TGCAGCGTTGTGGTAGCGGGCTACGAGCAGTACTTC